This T cell receptor beta chain originates from a study of T cell responses to AZD1222 COVID-19 vaccine. The protocol was immunoSEQ multiplex PCR, while the TCRdb copy is restricted to in-frame clones and leaves out a portion. This sample carries some 120,000 clones, around nine tenths of them seen once, and the ten largest clones take less than 6.5%. Trimming pared 2 bases from V and 4 bases from J, leaving 11 bases between. The germline V gene encodes CDR1 SGHAT and CDR2 FQNNGV. The CDR3 is 14 amino acids. The V gene is TRBV11-2, the J gene TRBJ1-2, with D tentatively TRBD1 (6 bases). The specimen comprised peripheral blood, sampled on day 0 of AZD1222 vaccination. The sequence derives from an adult in good health. In DNA, the CDR3 is TGTGCCAGCAGCTTAATTGGGGGCGGCTATGGCTACACCTTC. It is translated as CASSLIGGGYGYTF.